The sequence of this T cell receptor beta chain was determined in a study of T cell responses to AZD1222 COVID-19 vaccine. The study's findings and limits: Seropositive AZD1222 recipients at baseline numbered only 5 or 6.

The data were produced by immunoSEQ multiplex PCR, yet TCRdb's version contains in-frame clones alone and is incomplete. The table has 120,000 or so clones, about 86% seen once. This CDR3 is 13 amino acids long. V was cut by 1 base and J by 2 bases, with 8 bases left in between. Germline lookup yields CDR1 GTSNPN and CDR2 SVGIG (reference sequence). Concerning this clone itself: Its antigen is as yet unknown.

The genes are TRBV30 and TRBJ1-2, with D possibly matching TRBD1 (5 bases). The origin of this receptor is an adult who received the AZD1222 COVID-19 vaccine. The sequencing used peripheral blood, collected 28 days after the second AZD1222 dose. In DNA form, the CDR3 reads TGTGCCTGGAGTGATCAGGGAAACTATGGCTACACCTTC. It yields the protein CAWSDQGNYGYTF.